The 30 T cell receptor beta chains below all came from one sample that was sequenced in a study of siplizumab effects on memory and regulatory T cells. Sequencing used immunoSEQ multiplex PCR; TCRdb keeps in-frame clones, though not all of them. The data contain some 110,000 clones, roughly 93% of them singletons. The specimen sequenced was Tregs sorted from blood. The receptors originated from a human donor in good health.

This chain joins TRBV5-6 and TRBJ1-3; D unresolved. CDR1 and CDR2 (germline): SGHDT, YYEEEE. This CDR3 comprises 15 residues. The V and J ends lost 0 bases and 0 bases respectively, with 7 bases between them. CDR3 residues: CASSLAGSSGNTIYF. The CDR3 DNA reads as TGTGCCAGCAGCTTGGCCGGGTCCTCTGGAAACACCATATATTTT.

Remarks on this clone: This same CDR3 is encoded by further DNA sequences in the sample. The chain is built from TRBV18 and TRBJ1-2, with a tentative D call TRBD1 (5 bases). Trimming left V 3 bases short and J 0 bases short, with 5 bases between. The CDR3 is 13 amino acids. Germline V gives CDR1 KGHSH, CDR2 LQKENI. The CDR3: CASSPTANYGYTF. The CDR3 DNA reads as TGTGCCAGCTCACCGACAGCTAACTATGGCTACACCTTC.

The rearrangement uses TRBV4-1 and TRBJ2-3, with 8 positions matching TRBD2. V gave up 4 bases and J gave up 5 bases; unmatched junction bases: 11. This CDR3 is built from 16 residues. Per germline, CDR1 MGHRA and CDR2 YSYEKL. The CDR3 spells CASSRVSGAREDTQYF. The CDR3 DNA reads TGCGCCAGCAGCCGAGTTAGCGGGGCACGGGAAGATACGCAGTATTTT.

This clone was counted a single time. V usage is TRBV18 and J usage is TRBJ1-1, with D maybe TRBD1 (5 bases). The germline V and J ends were trimmed by 3 bases and 0 bases, with 14 bases remaining between them. The CDR3 loop spans 16 amino acids. Germline CDR1 is KGHSH and CDR2 is LQKENI. The CDR3 sequence: CASSPRGAPMNTEAFF. CDR3 in DNA: TGTGCCAGCTCACCTCGCGGGGCCCCAATGAACACTGAAGCTTTCTTT.

The rearrangement uses TRBV5-5 and TRBJ1-1, with 8 bases aligning to TRBD1. V lost 4 bases, J lost 0 bases, and 2 bases stayed unmatched. CDR3 length: 14 residues. Germline CDR1 SGHKS, CDR2 YYEKEE (reference sequence). CDR3 bases: TGTGCCAGCAGCCCGGACAGGGTGAACACTGAAGCTTTCTTT. This translates into CASSPDRVNTEAFF.

The V gene is TRBV5-1, the J gene TRBJ2-5; D might be TRBD2 (6 bases). Germline assignment: CDR1 SGHRS and CDR2 YFSETQ. This CDR3 is built from 14 residues. The V gene lost 0 bases and the J gene lost 1 base, with 7 bases spanning the gap. CDR3 in DNA: TGCGCCAGCAGCTTGGCACTAGCCCAAGAGACCCAGTACTTC. Translated: CASSLALAQETQYF.

The chain carries TRBV4-1 and TRBJ1-2; D gene unclear. The CDR3 totals 13 residues. V was shortened by 4 bases and J by 3 bases, with 9 bases between the two germline ends. CDR1 MGHRA and CDR2 YSYEKL come from the germline V gene. CDR3 amino acids: CASSLLWDYGYTF. Written as DNA, the CDR3 is TGCGCCAGCAGCCTCCTCTGGGACTATGGCTACACCTTC.

The chain recombines TRBV4-1 with TRBJ2-5; D is possibly TRBD2 (6 bases). This CDR3 region has 15 residues. Trimming removed 0 bases from V and 5 bases from J, with 13 bases in between. Per the germline V gene, CDR1 is MGHRA and CDR2 is YSYEKL. The CDR3 loop reads CASSQDRRGLETQYF. The CDR3 DNA sequence: TGCGCCAGCAGCCAAGATCGGAGGGGTCTGGAGACCCAGTACTTC.

This sequence joins TRBV27 and TRBJ2-1, with TRBD1 identical over 9 bases. The CDR3 covers 14 residues. J was trimmed by 9 bases and V by 1 base; bases with no gene match: 4. Germline V gene data show CDR1 as MNHEY and CDR2 as SMNVEV (reference sequence). CDR3 sequence (DNA): TGTGCCAGCAGTTTATGGGACAGGGAAGGTGAGCAGTTCTTC. Protein: CASSLWDREGEQFF.

This clone was detected once. The genes are TRBV30 and TRBJ2-7; no clear D. The CDR3 length is 9 residues. The ends were cut back, 4 bases at V and 2 bases at J, with 0 bases in the middle. The germline CDR1 and CDR2 sequences are GTSNPN and SVGIG (reference sequence). The CDR3 here is CAWTYEQYF. The CDR3 DNA reads TGTGCCTGGACCTACGAGCAGTACTTC.

The chain joins TRBV7-2 to TRBJ2-5, with a weak D call TRBD2 (5 bases). V lost 5 bases and J lost 9, with 16 bases in between. CDR1 is SGHTA, CDR2 FQGNSA, per germline. This CDR3 is 13 amino acids long. CDR3 DNA: TGTGCCAGCAGCCTTGGGCGGGTGGAGGCCCAGTACTTC. This translates into CASSLGRVEAQYF.

The rearrangement joins TRBV5-1 to TRBJ1-2; the D gene is possibly TRBD1 (6 bases). V lost 2 bases and J lost 4, with 9 bases in between. The CDR3 is 13 residues long. CDR1 and CDR2 (germline): SGHRS, YFSETQ. The CDR3 bases are TGCGCCAGCAGCTTACAGACAGGCTATGGCTACACCTTC. Protein: CASSLQTGYGYTF.

This chain links TRBV5-1 with TRBJ2-1, with D possibly called TRBD1 or TRBD2 (5 bases each). From germline, CDR1 is SGHRS and CDR2 YFSETQ. The CDR3 length is 13 residues. Trimming cost V 4 bases and J 7 bases, with 12 bases left between them. CDR3 DNA sequence: TGCGCCAGCAGCGGATGGGGGTCGAATGAGCAGTTCTTC. It translates to CASSGWGSNEQFF.

The rearrangement links TRBV10-3 to TRBJ2-5; 12 bases fit TRBD1. J lost 5 bases, V lost 8 bases, and 12 bases had no gene match. This CDR3 has 16 amino acids. Germline CDR1 is ENHRY and CDR2 is SYGVKD. The CDR3 nucleotides read TGTGCCATCCATCCCGGGACAGGGGGCGTGTTGGAGACCCAGTACTTC. Translated, it gives CAIHPGTGGVLETQYF.

The V call is TRBV18, the J call TRBJ1-1, with unresolved D. This CDR3 spans 13 amino acids. Germline CDR1 and CDR2: KGHSH and LQKENI. V was cut by 0 bases and J by 10 bases, with 12 bases left in between. The CDR3 is CASSPPNPERAFF. As DNA, the CDR3 is TGTGCCAGCTCACCACCGAATCCGGAGAGAGCTTTCTTT.

CDR3 DNA sequence: TGTGCCAGCAGCTTATGGGGGAACACTGAAGCTTTCTTT. It specifies CASSLWGNTEAFF. The chain links TRBV5-5 to TRBJ1-1; no reliable D call. The CDR3 is 13 residues long. Looked up from germline, CDR1 is SGHKS and CDR2 is YYEKEE (reference sequence). The germline V and J ends were trimmed by 2 bases and 1 base, with 6 bases remaining between them.

V gene TRBV27 combines with J gene TRBJ2-3; D might be TRBD2 (7 bases). Per germline, CDR1 MNHEY and CDR2 SMNVEV (reference sequence). CDR3 length equals 16 residues. V was trimmed by 2 bases and J by 3 bases, leaving 15 bases between them. This chain's CDR3 is CASSLRGAPGTDTQYF. The CDR3, as DNA: TGTGCCAGCAGTTTACGGGGGGCGCCCGGGACAGATACGCAGTATTTT.

The J gene is TRBJ2-5, the V gene TRBV27; the D gene is possibly TRBD1 (5 bases). The length of the CDR3 is 14 residues. Trimming pared 6 bases from V and 7 bases from J, leaving 18 bases between. CDR1 and CDR2 (germline): MNHEY, SMNVEV (reference sequence). The CDR3: CASRPTWARGTQYF. The CDR3 DNA follows: TGTGCCAGCAGGCCGACATGGGCAAGGGGGACCCAGTACTTC.

The chain recombines TRBV5-1 with TRBJ1-1; 7 positions agree with TRBD1. Germline lookup yields CDR1 SGHRS and CDR2 YFSETQ. CDR3 length: 15 residues. V shed 3 bases and J 1 base; nucleotides not matched to a gene: 6. In DNA form, the CDR3 reads TGCGCCAGCAGCTCCAGGGGGGCAGAGAACACTGAAGCTTTCTTT. Protein sequence: CASSSRGAENTEAFF.

The rearrangement links TRBV7-2 to TRBJ2-3, with D perhaps TRBD2 (6 bases). Trimming took off 4 bases at V and 2 bases at J, with 13 bases between the two ends. CDR1 and CDR2 (germline): SGHTA, FQGNSA. This CDR3 spans 15 amino acids. CDR3 sequence (DNA): TGTGCCAGCAGCTCCAAAGCGGGCCTCACAGATACGCAGTATTTT. As protein: CASSSKAGLTDTQYF.

The V call is TRBV27, the J call TRBJ1-2; D not resolved. This CDR3 spans 13 amino acids. Trimming removed 3 bases at V and 2 bases at J, with 7 bases between. The V gene's germline CDR1 is MNHEY and CDR2 SMNVEV (reference sequence). In DNA, the CDR3 is TGTGCCAGCAGTTTCAGTCAGAACTATGGCTACACCTTC. As protein: CASSFSQNYGYTF.

In regard to this clone: Other nucleotide sequences from this sample produce the same CDR3. This chain connects TRBV5-1 to TRBJ1-5; a possible D gene is TRBD1 (5 bases). In germline, CDR1 is SGHRS, CDR2 YFSETQ. V gave up 0 bases and J gave up 1 base, with 5 bases separating them. CDR3 size: 14 residues. The CDR3 here is CASSLGGSNQPQHF. The CDR3 nucleotides read TGCGCCAGCAGCTTGGGGGGGAGCAATCAGCCCCAGCATTTT.

This chain uses TRBV7-2 with TRBJ2-4; 10 bases fit TRBD2. Trimming took 5 bases from V and 9 from J; bases not matched to a gene: 10. The germline gives CDR1 SGHTA, CDR2 FQGNSA. The length of the CDR3 is 15 residues. CDR3 protein: CASSPGTSEGGIQYF. DNA of the CDR3: TGTGCCAGCAGCCCGGGGACTAGCGAGGGGGGCATTCAGTACTTC.

V and J are TRBV6-6 and TRBJ1-5; D call uncertain. V was cut by 2 bases and J by 4 bases, with 9 bases left in between. CDR3 length: 14 residues. CDR1 is MNHNY and CDR2 is SVGAGI in the germline V gene (reference sequence). The DNA of the CDR3 is TGTGCCAGCAGTTACAGGGCACTTAATCAGCCCCAGCATTTT. It encodes CASSYRALNQPQHF.

This chain links TRBV7-6 with TRBJ2-7; perhaps D is TRBD1 or TRBD2 (6 bases each). Trimming left V 2 bases short and J 3 bases short, with 11 bases between. CDR1 and CDR2 from the germline V gene are SGHVS and FNYEAQ. This CDR3 has 14 residues. The CDR3 nucleotides read TGTGCCAGCAGCTTAAGGGGGGAGTACTACGAGCAGTACTTC. It translates to CASSLRGEYYEQYF.

This chain connects TRBV6-1 to TRBJ2-5; 10 bases map to TRBD1. The CDR3 is 17 amino acids. Germline values: CDR1 MNHNS, CDR2 SASEGT. V was clipped by 1 base and J by 5 bases; unmatched bases: 10. Here the CDR3 reads CASSEEGTGVLRETQYF. The CDR3 DNA is TGTGCCAGCAGTGAAGAGGGGACAGGGGTTTTGAGGGAGACCCAGTACTTC.

V and J are TRBV19 and TRBJ2-2; the D is unclear. Trimming cost V 6 bases and J 8 bases, with 7 bases left between them. CDR3 length: 11 amino acids. Germline-derived CDR1 and CDR2 are LNHDA and SQIVND (reference sequence). The CDR3 DNA follows: TGTGCCAGTAGAAACCGTGGGGAGCTGTTTTTT. Translation: CASRNRGELFF.

The chain employs TRBV5-1 and TRBJ2-3; D remains ambiguous. V lost 4 bases and J lost 4, with 16 bases in between. The CDR3 covers 15 residues. CDR1 and CDR2 (germline): SGHRS, YFSETQ. The CDR3 reads CASSPDLKLADTQYF. Here the CDR3 DNA reads TGCGCCAGCAGCCCCGACTTGAAACTCGCAGATACGCAGTATTTT.

In this sample, this clone turned up once. The chain combines TRBV6-5 with TRBJ2-7, with 7 positions matching TRBD2. J was trimmed by 4 bases and V by 0 bases; bases with no gene match: 6. CDR1 and CDR2 from the germline V gene are MNHEY and SVGAGI. CDR3 length equals 15 residues. The CDR3 loop is CASSYSRRETYEQYF. CDR3 nucleotides: TGTGCCAGCAGTTACTCGAGGCGGGAGACGTACGAGCAGTACTTC.

The gene calls are TRBV6-1 and TRBJ2-5; a possible D gene is TRBD2 (6 bases). This CDR3 region has 15 residues. Deletions cut 4 bases from V and 2 bases from J, with 14 bases between. Germline values: CDR1 MNHNS, CDR2 SASEGT. The CDR3 DNA reads as TGTGCCAGCAGTGGGCGACCGGGGGAGCAAGAGACCCAGTACTTC. It specifies CASSGRPGEQETQYF.